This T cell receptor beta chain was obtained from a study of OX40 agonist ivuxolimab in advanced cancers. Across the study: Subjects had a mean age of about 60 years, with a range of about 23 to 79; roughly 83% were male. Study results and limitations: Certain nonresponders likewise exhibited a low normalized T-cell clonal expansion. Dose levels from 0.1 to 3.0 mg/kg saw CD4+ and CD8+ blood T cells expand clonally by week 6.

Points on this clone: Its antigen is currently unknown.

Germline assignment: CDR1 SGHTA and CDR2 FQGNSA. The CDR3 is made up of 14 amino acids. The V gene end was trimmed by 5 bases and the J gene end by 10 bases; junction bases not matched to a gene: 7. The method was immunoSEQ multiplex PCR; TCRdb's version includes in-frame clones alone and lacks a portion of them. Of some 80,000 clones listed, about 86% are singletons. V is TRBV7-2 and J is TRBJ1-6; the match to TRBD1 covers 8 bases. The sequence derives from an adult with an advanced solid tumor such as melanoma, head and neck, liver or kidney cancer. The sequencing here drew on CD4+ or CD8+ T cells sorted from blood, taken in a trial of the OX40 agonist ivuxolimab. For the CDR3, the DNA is TGTGCCAGCAGCCCCGGACAGGGTGACTCACCCCTCCACTTT. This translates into CASSPGQGDSPLHF.